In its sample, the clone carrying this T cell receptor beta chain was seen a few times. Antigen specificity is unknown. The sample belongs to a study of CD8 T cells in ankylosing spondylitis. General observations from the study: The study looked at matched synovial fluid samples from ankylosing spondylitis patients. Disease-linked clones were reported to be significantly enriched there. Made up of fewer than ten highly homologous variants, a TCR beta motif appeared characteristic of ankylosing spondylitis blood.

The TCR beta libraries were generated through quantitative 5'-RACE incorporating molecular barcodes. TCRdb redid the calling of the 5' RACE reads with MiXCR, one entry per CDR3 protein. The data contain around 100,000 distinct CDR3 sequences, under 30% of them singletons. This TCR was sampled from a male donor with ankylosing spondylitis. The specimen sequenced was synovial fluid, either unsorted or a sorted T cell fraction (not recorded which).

The CDR3 DNA follows: TGTGCCAGTATCAAACAGGGACAACTATATGGCTACACCTTC. Its protein is CASIKQGQLYGYTF. The chain combines TRBV19 with TRBJ1-2, with D possibly TRBD1 on 6 matching bases. The V end lost 7 bases, the J end lost 5 bases, and 17 bases lay between the germline ends. Per the germline V gene, CDR1 is LNHDA and CDR2 is SQIVND (reference sequence). The CDR3 has 14 amino acids.